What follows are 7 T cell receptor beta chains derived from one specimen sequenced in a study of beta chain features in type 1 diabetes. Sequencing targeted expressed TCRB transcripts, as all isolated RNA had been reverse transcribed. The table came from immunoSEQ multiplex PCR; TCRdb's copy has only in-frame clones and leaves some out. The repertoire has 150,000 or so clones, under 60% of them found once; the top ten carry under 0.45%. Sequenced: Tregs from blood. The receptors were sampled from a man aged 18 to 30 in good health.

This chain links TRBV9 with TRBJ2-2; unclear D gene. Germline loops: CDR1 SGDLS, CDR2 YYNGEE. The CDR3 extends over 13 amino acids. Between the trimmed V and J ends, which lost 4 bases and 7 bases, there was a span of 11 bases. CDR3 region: CASSPSVGGELFF. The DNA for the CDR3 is TGTGCCAGCAGCCCCTCCGTCGGCGGGGAGCTGTTTTTT. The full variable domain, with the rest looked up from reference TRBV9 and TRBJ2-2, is DSGVTQTPKHLITATGQRVTLRCSPRSGDLSVYWYQQSLDQGLQFLIQYYNGEERAKGNILERFSAQQFPDLHSELNLSSLELGDSALYFCASSPSVGGELFFGEGSRLTVL.

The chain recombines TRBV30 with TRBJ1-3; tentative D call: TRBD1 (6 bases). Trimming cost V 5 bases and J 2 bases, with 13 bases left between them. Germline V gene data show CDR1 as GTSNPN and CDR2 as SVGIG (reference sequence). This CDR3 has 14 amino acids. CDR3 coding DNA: TGTGCCTGGGGACAGTCTTTCGCTGGAAACACCATATATTTT. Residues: CAWGQSFAGNTIYF.

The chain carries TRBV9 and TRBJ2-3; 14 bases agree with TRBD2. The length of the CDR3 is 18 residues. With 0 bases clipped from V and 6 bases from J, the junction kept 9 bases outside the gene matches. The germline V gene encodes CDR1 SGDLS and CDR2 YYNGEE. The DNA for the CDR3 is TGTGCCAGCAGCGTAGACAAGGGACTAGCGGGGGCTGAGGATACGCAGTATTTT. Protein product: CASSVDKGLAGAEDTQYF.

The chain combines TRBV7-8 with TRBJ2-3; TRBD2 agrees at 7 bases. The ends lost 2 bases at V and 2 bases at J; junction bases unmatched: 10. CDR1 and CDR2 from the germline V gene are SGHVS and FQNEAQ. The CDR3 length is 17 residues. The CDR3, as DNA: TGTGCCAGCAGCTTACCCGGGGACTACAAATACACAGATACGCAGTATTTT. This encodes CASSLPGDYKYTDTQYF.

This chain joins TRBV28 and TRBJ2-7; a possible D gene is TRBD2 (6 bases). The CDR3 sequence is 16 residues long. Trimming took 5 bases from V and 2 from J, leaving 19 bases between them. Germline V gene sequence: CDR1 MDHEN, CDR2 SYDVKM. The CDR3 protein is CASSRGLGLLTYEQYF. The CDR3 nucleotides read TGTGCCAGCAGTCGAGGATTGGGACTCCTGACCTACGAGCAGTACTTC.

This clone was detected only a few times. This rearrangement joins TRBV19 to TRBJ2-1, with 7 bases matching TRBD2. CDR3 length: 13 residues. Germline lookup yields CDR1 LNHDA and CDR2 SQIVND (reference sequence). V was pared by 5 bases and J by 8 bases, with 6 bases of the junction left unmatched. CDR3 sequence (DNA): TGTGCCAGTAGTTCGACTAGCTTGTATGAGCAGTTCTTC. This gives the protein CASSSTSLYEQFF.

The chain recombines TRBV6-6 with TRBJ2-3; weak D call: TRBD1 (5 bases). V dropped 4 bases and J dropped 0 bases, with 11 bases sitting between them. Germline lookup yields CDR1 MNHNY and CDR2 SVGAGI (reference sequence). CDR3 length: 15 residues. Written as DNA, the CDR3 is TGTGCCAGCAGTTGGGGCTCTACTAGCACAGATACGCAGTATTTT. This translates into CASSWGSTSTDTQYF.